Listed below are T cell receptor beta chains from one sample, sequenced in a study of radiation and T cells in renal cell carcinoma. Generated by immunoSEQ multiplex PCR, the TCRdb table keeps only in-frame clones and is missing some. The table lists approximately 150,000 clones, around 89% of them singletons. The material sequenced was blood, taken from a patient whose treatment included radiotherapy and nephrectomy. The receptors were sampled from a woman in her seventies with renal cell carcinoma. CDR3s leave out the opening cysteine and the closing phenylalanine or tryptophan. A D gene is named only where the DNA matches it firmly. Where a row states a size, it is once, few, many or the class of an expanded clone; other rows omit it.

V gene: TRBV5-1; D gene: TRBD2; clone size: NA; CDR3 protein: ASSFGLAGGEKTQY
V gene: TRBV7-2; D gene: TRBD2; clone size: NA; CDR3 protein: ASSESGGSSLAKNIQY
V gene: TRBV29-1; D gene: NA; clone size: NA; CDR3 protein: SVPGTLDAF
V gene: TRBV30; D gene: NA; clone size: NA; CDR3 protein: AWKGPREQY
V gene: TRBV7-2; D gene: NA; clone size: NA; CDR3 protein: ASSSEANRGTEAF
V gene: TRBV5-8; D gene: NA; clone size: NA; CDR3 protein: ASSFISGNTIY
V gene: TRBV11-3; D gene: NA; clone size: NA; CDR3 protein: ASSFLSGYNSPLH
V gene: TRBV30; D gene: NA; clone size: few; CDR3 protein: AWSPGTLGTEAF
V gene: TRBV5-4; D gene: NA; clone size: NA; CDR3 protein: ASSLPPSNYGYT
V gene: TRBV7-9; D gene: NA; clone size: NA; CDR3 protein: ASSLEQNTEAF
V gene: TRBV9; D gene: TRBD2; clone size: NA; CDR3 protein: ASSVDISGGARETQY
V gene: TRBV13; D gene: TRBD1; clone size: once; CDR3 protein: ASSSRDRGNSNEQF
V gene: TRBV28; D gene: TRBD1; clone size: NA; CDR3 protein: ASSNQGQGAHEQY
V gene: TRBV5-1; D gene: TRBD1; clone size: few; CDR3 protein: ASSLAGQGNSPLH